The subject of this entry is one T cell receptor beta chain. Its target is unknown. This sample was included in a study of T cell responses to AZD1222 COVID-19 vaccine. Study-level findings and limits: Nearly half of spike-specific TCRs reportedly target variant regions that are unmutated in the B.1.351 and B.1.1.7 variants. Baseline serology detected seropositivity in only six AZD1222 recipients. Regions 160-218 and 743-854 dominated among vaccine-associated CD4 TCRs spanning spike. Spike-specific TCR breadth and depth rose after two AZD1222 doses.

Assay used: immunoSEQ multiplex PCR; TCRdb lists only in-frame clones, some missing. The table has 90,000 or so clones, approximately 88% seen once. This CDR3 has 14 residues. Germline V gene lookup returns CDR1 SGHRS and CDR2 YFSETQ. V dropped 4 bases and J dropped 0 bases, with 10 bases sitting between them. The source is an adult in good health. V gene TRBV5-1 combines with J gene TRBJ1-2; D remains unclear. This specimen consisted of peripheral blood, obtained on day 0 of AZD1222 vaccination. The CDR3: CASSTELANYGYTF. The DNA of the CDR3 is TGCGCCAGCAGCACAGAGTTAGCTAACTATGGCTACACCTTC.